These 5 T cell receptor beta chains originate from one sample sequenced in a study of radiation and T cells in renal cell carcinoma. Only in-frame clones appear in the TCRdb table, and some are missing; sequencing was by immunoSEQ multiplex PCR. The data hold 60,000 or so clones, with about 83% observed a single time. As to time point: blood 4 weeks post-SBRT, at nephrectomy. Stated treatment: 15 Gy SBRT to primary tumor, nephrectomy 4 weeks later. The sequencing here drew on blood, taken from a patient whose treatment included radiotherapy and nephrectomy. These receptors all stem from a man in his 60s with renal cell carcinoma.

CDR3 loop: CAWSTVSTDTQYF. CDR3 nucleotide sequence: TGTGCCTGGAGTACGGTCAGCACAGATACGCAGTATTTT. The V gene is TRBV30, the J gene TRBJ2-3; D is uncertain. Germline loops: CDR1 GTSNPN, CDR2 SVGIG (reference sequence). Trimming removed 2 bases at V and 0 bases at J, with 6 bases between. This CDR3 contains 13 residues.

The chain has TRBV11-3 and TRBJ2-5, with 9 bases identical to TRBD2. CDR1 is SGHNT and CDR2 is YENEEA in the germline V gene. The CDR3 has 13 amino acids. V lost 6 bases, J lost 3 bases, and 2 bases stayed unmatched. CDR3 DNA sequence: TGTGCCAGCAGAGCTAGCGGGGAAGAGACCCAGTACTTC. Amino acids: CASRASGEETQYF.

The chain carries TRBV10-3 and TRBJ1-5; the match to TRBD1 covers 9 bases. The CDR3 has 15 residues. CDR1 is ENHRY, CDR2 SYGVKD, per germline. Germline trimming cut 3 bases from V and 6 bases from J; bases unmatched to any gene: 6. CDR3 in amino acids: CAISDPGTGIQPQHF. In DNA, the CDR3 is TGTGCCATCAGTGACCCAGGGACAGGGATTCAGCCCCAGCATTTT.

V and J are TRBV7-6 and TRBJ2-1; D possibly matches TRBD1 or TRBD2 (5 bases each). Germline V gives CDR1 SGHVS, CDR2 FNYEAQ. The CDR3 contains 13 residues. V shed 2 bases and J shed 8 bases, with 10 bases lying between them. For the CDR3, the DNA is TGTGCCAGCAGCTTAAGGGACCGTGATGAGCAGTTCTTC. It translates to CASSLRDRDEQFF.

In its sample, this clone is medium-sized. The rearrangement joins TRBV25-1 to TRBJ2-3, with 9 bases aligning to TRBD1. V lost 2 bases and J lost 5; bases outside the gene matches: 11. CDR1 MGHDK and CDR2 SYGVNS come from the germline V gene. The CDR3 sequence is 17 residues long. For the CDR3, the DNA is TGTGCCAGCAGTGAAACAGGGGGCCCAGTAGATCTAGATACGCAGTATTTT. The encoded protein is CASSETGGPVDLDTQYF.